The 8 T cell receptor beta chains below were found in one sample sequenced in a study of blood T cell repertoires in COVID-19. Generated by immunoSEQ multiplex PCR, the TCRdb table keeps only in-frame clones and is missing some. Among fewer than 250,000 clones listed, approximately 79% were seen once. The sequencing input was peripheral blood. These receptor sequences come from a woman between 50 and 59 years old with acute or convalescent COVID-19.

V is TRBV30 and J is TRBJ1-6, with 7 bases aligning to TRBD1. Germline V CDR1 and CDR2: GTSNPN, SVGIG (reference sequence). This CDR3 is 14 amino acids long. Unmatched junction bases numbered 4, after V lost 3 bases and J lost 5 bases. The CDR3 DNA sequence: TGTGCCTGGAGCTCCGGGACAGATAATTCACCCCTCCACTTT. It specifies CAWSSGTDNSPLHF.

Regarding this clone: Compared with germline, one end of the junction differs, possibly owing to a read error. The chain combines TRBV7-6 with TRBJ2-2; possible D gene TRBD2, 5 bases. CDR1 is SGHVS, CDR2 FNYEAQ, per germline. The CDR3 sequence is 11 residues long. The CDR3 DNA follows: TGTGCCAGCAGCTCTGCCGGGAAGCTGTTTTTT. This translates into CASSSAGKLFF.

V and J are TRBV11-2 and TRBJ2-5; tentative D call: TRBD1 (5 bases). The germline gives CDR1 SGHAT, CDR2 FQNNGV. Trimming shortened V by 5 bases and J by 2 bases, and 12 bases separated the two germline ends. CDR3 length: 14 residues. The CDR3 sequence is CASSHTGRQETQYF. CDR3 coding DNA: TGTGCCAGCAGCCATACAGGTAGACAAGAGACCCAGTACTTC.

This clone was counted a few times. V usage is TRBV9 and J usage is TRBJ1-6; no definite D call. Trimming pared 3 bases from V and 5 bases from J, leaving 18 bases between. The germline CDR1 and CDR2 sequences are SGDLS and YYNGEE. CDR3 size: 17 residues. DNA for the CDR3: TGTGCCAGCAGCGGGCCGGTAGGCGGTGGAAATAATTCACCCCTCCACTTT. Amino acids: CASSGPVGGGNNSPLHF.

A word on this clone: This CDR3 is also generated by other DNA sequences in the sample. V and J are TRBV19 and TRBJ1-6, with D hard to call. The CDR3 has 14 amino acids. Trimming removed 6 bases from V and 0 bases from J, with 6 bases in between. Germline V gene data show CDR1 as LNHDA and CDR2 as SQIVND (reference sequence). The CDR3 region has the DNA TGTGCCAGTAGGGTCAGCTCCTATAATTCACCCCTCCACTTT. Translating gives CASRVSSYNSPLHF.

V and J are TRBV6-4 and TRBJ1-6, with D possibly being TRBD1 (6 bases). Trimming pared 0 bases from V and 6 bases from J, leaving 6 bases between. The CDR3 extends over 14 amino acids. Germline lookup yields CDR1 MRHNA and CDR2 SNTAGT. The CDR3 loop reads CASSDSGGNSPLHF. CDR3 DNA sequence: TGTGCCAGCAGTGACTCAGGGGGTAATTCACCCCTCCACTTT.

The genes are TRBV27 and TRBJ2-7; 9 nucleotides match TRBD1. This CDR3 region has 15 residues. The germline V gene encodes CDR1 MNHEY and CDR2 SMNVEV (reference sequence). CDR3 nucleotide sequence: TGTGCGTCAGGTTTCGGGGACAGGGTGTCCTACGAGCAGTACTTC. It is translated as CASGFGDRVSYEQYF.

V and J are TRBV11-2 and TRBJ2-1; TRBD1 matches 7 bases. V lost 2 bases to trimming and J lost 10 bases; unmatched junction nucleotides: 11. In germline, CDR1 is SGHAT, CDR2 FQNNGV. The CDR3 runs to 15 residues. CDR3 loop: CASSLLRTGSGEQFF. CDR3 nucleotide sequence: TGTGCCAGCAGCTTACTCCGGACAGGTTCAGGGGAGCAGTTCTTC.